This T cell receptor beta chain emerged from a study of blood T cells in healthy people across ages. Together with a sample-barcoded 5' primer, a J-beta primer mix was included in a second PCR lasting roughly 6 to 12 cycles. TCRdb re-derived calls from the 5' RACE reads in MiXCR, one entry per CDR3 protein. The top ten hold about 26% of the sample, which has 780,000 or so distinct CDR3 sequences, more than 55% seen once. Trimming removed 5 bases from V and 0 bases from J, with 11 bases in between. The length of the CDR3 is 16 residues. Germline assignment: CDR1 SGHTA and CDR2 FQGTGA. The sample was blood. This chain links TRBV7-3 with TRBJ2-6; D may be TRBD2 (5 bases). The clonotype was recovered from a man aged 40-49 years in good health. CDR3 loop: CASSRGLNSGANVLTF. CDR3 nucleotides: TGTGCCAGCAGCCGAGGACTCAACTCTGGGGCCAACGTCCTGACTTTC.